This T cell receptor (beta chain) is drawn from a study of vaccination and CD4 T cells after COVID-19. Looking at the study overall: Diagnosis preceded the drawing of post-COVID samples by a median approximately 100 days (range 35 to 161).

V shed 5 bases and J shed 5 bases, with 9 bases lying between them. Germline-derived CDR1 and CDR2 are SGHTA and FQGTGA. The CDR3 is 13 residues long. TCRdb recomputed calls from the PCR reads with MiXCR, one row per CDR3 protein. The sample contains 20,000 to 25,000 distinct CDR3 sequences, roughly 61% of which appear only once. The chain is built from TRBV7-3 and TRBJ2-2; D is uncertain. This receptor was identified in a human donor who had recovered from COVID-19. The material was CD4+ T cells from blood, obtained before SARS-CoV-2 vaccination. The CDR3 nucleotides read TGTGCCAGCAGCCCCCCGCGAACCGGGGAGCTGTTTTTT. Its protein is CASSPPRTGELFF.